Listed here is a single TCR beta chain. This entry belongs to a study of control samples from healthy donors and cancer patients. Germline CDR1 SGHTA, CDR2 FQGNSA. The ends lost 6 bases at V and 4 bases at J; junction bases unmatched: 12. The CDR3 has 17 amino acids. TCRdb's copy holds only in-frame clones and misses some; the assay was immunoSEQ multiplex PCR. The sample gives approximately 120,000 clones, about 87% of which show up once; just under 3% is in the top ten. Sequences were obtained from blood. V is TRBV7-2 and J is TRBJ2-3; 11 bases align to TRBD2. This clonotype originated in a man aged 55-75 years in good health. The CDR3 DNA follows: TGTGCCAGCAGTTTCTTAGCTAGCGGGGGGAGGTCAGATACGCAGTATTTT. Encoded protein: CASSFLASGGRSDTQYF.